The 16 T cell receptor beta chains reported below all come from one sample, sequenced in a study of CD8+CD57+ T cells in acquired aplastic anemia. TCR beta VDJ and CDR3 profiling used genomic DNA as template. TCRdb used MiXCR to reprocess the reads, holding one entry per CDR3 protein. This repertoire shows approximately 81,000 distinct CDR3 sequences, more than 40% found once; its top ten account for approximately 61%. Sequenced input: sorted CD4+, CD8+, or CD8+CD57+ T cells (not recorded which) from PBMCs. The receptors shown here come from a human donor in good health, serving as a control.

V is TRBV10-3 and J is TRBJ2-7; 8 bases are a match to TRBD1. Germline V gene data show CDR1 as ENHRY and CDR2 as SYGVKD. The junction had 6 bases not matched to a gene; V was cut back by 7 bases and J by 1 base. This CDR3 is 14 amino acids long. The CDR3 spells CAITGQGLSYEQYF. The CDR3 DNA reads TGTGCCATCACTGGACAGGGACTTTCCTACGAGCAGTACTTC.

At least ten counts were recorded for this clonotype. The rearrangement links TRBV11-1 to TRBJ1-4; D is possibly TRBD1 (5 bases). The germline V and J ends were trimmed by 5 bases and 7 bases, with 20 bases remaining between them. This CDR3 spans 16 amino acids. Germline V gene sequence: CDR1 SGHAT, CDR2 FQDESV (reference sequence). The CDR3 loop reads CASSPRRGASREKLFF. CDR3 DNA: TGTGCCAGCAGCCCAAGGCGAGGGGCGAGTCGTGAAAAACTGTTTTTT.

The chain recombines TRBV27 with TRBJ1-1; a weak D match, TRBD1 (6 bases). The germline CDR1 and CDR2 sequences are MNHEY and SMNVEV (reference sequence). This CDR3 spans 17 amino acids. Trimming stripped 0 bases from V and 5 bases from J, with 19 bases between. CDR3 bases: TGTGCCAGCAGTTTATCGATGGGGGCCCCGGTCGGGACTGAAGCTTTCTTT. This sequence encodes CASSLSMGAPVGTEAFF.

Ten or more counts support this clonotype. This chain joins TRBV9 and TRBJ1-6, with a tentative D call TRBD1 (5 bases). The CDR3 totals 14 residues. Germline V gives CDR1 SGDLS, CDR2 YYNGEE. Trimming took 0 bases from V and 10 from J, leaving 11 bases between them. Written as DNA, the CDR3 is TGTGCCAGCAGCGTAGCAGGGTTAGCATCACCCCTCCACTTT. This codes for CASSVAGLASPLHF.

J is TRBJ1-4 and V is TRBV20-1; 9 bases are a match to TRBD1. Germline assignment: CDR1 DFQATT and CDR2 SNEGSKA (reference sequence). The ends lost 8 bases at V and 6 bases at J; junction bases unmatched: 4. The CDR3 has 12 residues. CDR3 nucleotides: TGCAGTTCTCGGACAGGGGATGAAAAACTGTTTTTT. This codes for CSSRTGDEKLFF.

The V call is TRBV6-1, the J call TRBJ1-1; perhaps TRBD1 as D (5 bases). Germline lookup yields CDR1 MNHNS and CDR2 SASEGT. Trimming pared 7 bases from V and 3 bases from J, leaving 15 bases between. This CDR3 is built from 14 residues. The CDR3 coding sequence is TGTGCCAGCACCGAGTCCCAGGGTGACACTGAAGCTTTCTTT. Its protein is CASTESQGDTEAFF.

The CDR3 DNA follows: TGTGCCAGCAGCCCTCGGACCGACTATGGCTACACCTTC. Encoded protein: CASSPRTDYGYTF. This chain connects TRBV9 to TRBJ1-2; D not certain. Trimming removed 4 bases at V and 3 bases at J, with 10 bases between. This CDR3 comprises 13 residues. Germline CDR1 reads SGDLS; CDR2 reads YYNGEE.

This clonotype occurred many times. The rearrangement uses TRBV4-1 and TRBJ2-7, with 10 bases that match TRBD2. Germline CDR1 and CDR2: MGHRA and YSYEKL. V shed 1 base, J shed 6 bases, and the junction held 6 bases outside the gene matches. The CDR3 runs 15 residues. This chain's CDR3 is CASSQGLAGVGEQYF. Written as DNA, the CDR3 is TGCGCCAGCAGCCAAGGGCTAGCGGGGGTAGGCGAGCAGTACTTC.

This clonotype appeared many times. CDR3 sequence reads: CASSFYGADTDTQYF. As DNA, the CDR3 is TGTGCCAGCAGCTTTTACGGGGCCGACACAGATACGCAGTATTTT. This chain connects TRBV11-1 to TRBJ2-3, with D perhaps assigned TRBD1 or TRBD2 (5 bases each). This CDR3 is 15 amino acids long. The V end lost 3 bases, the J end lost 2 bases, and 12 bases lay between the germline ends. Germline V CDR1 and CDR2: SGHAT, FQDESV (reference sequence).

This sequence joins TRBV19 and TRBJ1-2; TRBD1 matches 7 bases. The CDR3 extends over 13 amino acids. CDR1 is LNHDA, CDR2 SQIVND, per germline (reference sequence). Trimming cost V 4 bases and J 4 bases; bases outside gene matches: 3. This CDR3 is CASSKTGSYGYTF. For the CDR3, the DNA is TGTGCCAGTAGTAAGACAGGGAGCTATGGCTACACCTTC.

This chain connects TRBV2 to TRBJ2-7; no clear D gene. Germline V CDR1 and CDR2: SNHLY, FYNNEI. Trimming took off 4 bases at V and 8 bases at J, with 9 bases between the two ends. The CDR3 is 11 residues long. The CDR3 DNA reads as TGTGCCAGCAGTGTGTTAACCAAGCAGTACGTC. Encoded protein: CASSVLTKQYV.

CDR3 sequence reads: CASSYVGGTEAFF. DNA of the CDR3: TGTGCCAGCAGTTACGTCGGGGGGACAGAAGCTTTCTTT. The chain joins TRBV27 to TRBJ1-1; tentative D call: TRBD1 (6 bases). Germline V gene sequence: CDR1 MNHEY, CDR2 SMNVEV (reference sequence). This CDR3 has 13 amino acids. V was shortened by 4 bases and J by 8 bases, with 14 bases between the two germline ends.

This clonotype was counted between two and nine times. This chain uses TRBV30 with TRBJ2-1; maybe TRBD1 (7 bases). CDR3 length: 14 residues. The germline CDR1 and CDR2 sequences are GTSNPN and SVGIG (reference sequence). Trimming took off 3 bases at V and 4 bases at J, with 13 bases between the two ends. The CDR3 coding sequence is TGTGCCTGGAGCCAGGGGGGTGGTTACAATGAGCAGTTCTTC. Encoded protein: CAWSQGGGYNEQFF.

This clonotype was detected many times. V usage is TRBV5-4 and J usage is TRBJ1-5; 9 bases are shared with TRBD1. The V segment lost 4 bases and the J segment 6 bases; nucleotides outside the gene matches: 2. CDR1 is SGHNT and CDR2 is YYREEE in the germline V gene (reference sequence). The CDR3 totals 13 residues. CDR3 sequence reads: CASSEDRGQPQHF. In DNA form, the CDR3 reads TGTGCCAGCAGCGAGGACAGGGGTCAGCCCCAGCATTTT.

This clonotype turned up a few times. The chain couples TRBV30 to TRBJ2-5; D perhaps matches TRBD2 (6 bases). V was pared by 4 bases and J by 4 bases, with 16 bases between. This CDR3 contains 14 residues. Germline lookup yields CDR1 GTSNPN and CDR2 SVGIG (reference sequence). In nucleotides, the CDR3 is TGTGCCTGGACTCCGGGAGAGCAGGCAGAGACCCAGTACTTC. Amino acid sequence: CAWTPGEQAETQYF.

The rearrangement joins TRBV10-3 to TRBJ2-2; D gene uncertain. Trimming removed 8 bases at V and 1 base at J, with 8 bases between. CDR1 and CDR2 (germline): ENHRY, SYGVKD. The CDR3 contains 13 residues. This CDR3 is CAISRRNTGELFF. The CDR3 nucleotides read TGTGCCATCTCCCGCAGGAACACCGGGGAGCTGTTTTTT.